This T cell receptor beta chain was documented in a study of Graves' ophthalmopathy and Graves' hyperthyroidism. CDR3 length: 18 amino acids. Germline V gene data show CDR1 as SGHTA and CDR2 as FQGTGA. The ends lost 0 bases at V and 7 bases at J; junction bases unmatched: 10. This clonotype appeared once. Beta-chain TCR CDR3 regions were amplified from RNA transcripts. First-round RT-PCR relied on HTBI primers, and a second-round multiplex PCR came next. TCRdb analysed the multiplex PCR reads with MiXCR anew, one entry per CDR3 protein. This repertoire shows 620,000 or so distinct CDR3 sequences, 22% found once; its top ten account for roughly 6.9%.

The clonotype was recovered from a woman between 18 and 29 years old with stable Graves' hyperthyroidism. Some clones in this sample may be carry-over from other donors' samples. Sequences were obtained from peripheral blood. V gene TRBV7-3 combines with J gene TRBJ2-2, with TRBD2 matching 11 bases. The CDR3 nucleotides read TGTGCCAGCAGCTTAACCGTGGTAGCGGGAGGGCCTGGCGGGGAGCTGTTTTTT. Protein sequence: CASSLTVVAGGPGGELFF.